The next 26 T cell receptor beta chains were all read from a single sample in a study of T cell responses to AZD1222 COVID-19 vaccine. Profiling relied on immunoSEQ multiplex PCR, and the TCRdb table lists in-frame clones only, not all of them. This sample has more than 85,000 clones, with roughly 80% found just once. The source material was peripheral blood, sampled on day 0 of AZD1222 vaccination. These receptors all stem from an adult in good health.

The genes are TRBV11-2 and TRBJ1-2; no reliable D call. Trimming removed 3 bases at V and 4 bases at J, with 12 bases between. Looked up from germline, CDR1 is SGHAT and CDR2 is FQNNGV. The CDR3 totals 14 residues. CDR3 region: CASSFVSDSYGYTF. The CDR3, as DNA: TGTGCCAGCAGCTTCGTCTCAGACTCCTATGGCTACACCTTC.

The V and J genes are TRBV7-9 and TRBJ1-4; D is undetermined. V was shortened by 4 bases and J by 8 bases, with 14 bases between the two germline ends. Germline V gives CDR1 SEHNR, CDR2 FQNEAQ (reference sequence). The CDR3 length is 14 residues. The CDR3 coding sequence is TGTGCCAGCAGCTCGACGGTGACGGCGGAAAAACTGTTTTTT. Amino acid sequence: CASSSTVTAEKLFF.

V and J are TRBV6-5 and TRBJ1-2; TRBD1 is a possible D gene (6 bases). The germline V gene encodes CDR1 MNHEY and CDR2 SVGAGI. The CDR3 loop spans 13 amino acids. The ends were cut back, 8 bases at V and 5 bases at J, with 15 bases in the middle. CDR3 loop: CASVETGAYGYTF. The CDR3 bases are TGTGCCAGCGTCGAGACAGGAGCTTATGGCTACACCTTC.

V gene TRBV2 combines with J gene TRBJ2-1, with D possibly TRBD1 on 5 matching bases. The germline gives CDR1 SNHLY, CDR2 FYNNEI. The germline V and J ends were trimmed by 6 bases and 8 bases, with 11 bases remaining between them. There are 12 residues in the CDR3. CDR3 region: CASSVPQDEQFF. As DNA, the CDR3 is TGTGCCAGCAGCGTACCACAGGATGAGCAGTTCTTC.

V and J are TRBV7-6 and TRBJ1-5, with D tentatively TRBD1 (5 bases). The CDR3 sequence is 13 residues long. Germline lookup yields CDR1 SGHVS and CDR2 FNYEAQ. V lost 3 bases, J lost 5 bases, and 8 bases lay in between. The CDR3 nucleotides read TGTGCCAGCAGCTTGGGCAGGGATCAGCCCCAGCATTTT. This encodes CASSLGRDQPQHF.

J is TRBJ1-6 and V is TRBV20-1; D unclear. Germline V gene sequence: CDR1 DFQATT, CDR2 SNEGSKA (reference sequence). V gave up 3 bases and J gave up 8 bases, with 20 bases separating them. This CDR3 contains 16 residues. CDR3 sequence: CSASRPENTGYSPLHF. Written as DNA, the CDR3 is TGCAGTGCTAGTCGGCCGGAAAACACGGGATATTCACCCCTCCACTTT.

The CDR3: CASSQSTDTQYF. The CDR3 DNA follows: TGTGCCAGCAGCCAGAGCACAGATACGCAGTATTTT. The chain links TRBV5-4 to TRBJ2-3, with D unclear. The V gene lost 4 bases and the J gene lost 0 bases, with 3 bases spanning the gap. The CDR3 spans 12 residues. Germline CDR1 reads SGHNT; CDR2 reads YYREEE (reference sequence).

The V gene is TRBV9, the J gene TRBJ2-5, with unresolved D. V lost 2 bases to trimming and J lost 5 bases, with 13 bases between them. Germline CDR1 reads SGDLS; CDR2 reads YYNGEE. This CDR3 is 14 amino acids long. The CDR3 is CASSVSAIGETQYF. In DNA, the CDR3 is TGTGCCAGCAGCGTGAGCGCAATAGGGGAGACCCAGTACTTC.

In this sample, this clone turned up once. The CDR3 bases are TGTGCCAGCCGGGGACCGGGGGAGCAGTACGTC. Encoded protein: CASRGPGEQYV. J is TRBJ2-7 and V is TRBV6-5; tentatively, D is TRBD1 or TRBD2 (5 bases each). Germline V gene lookup returns CDR1 MNHEY and CDR2 SVGAGI. The CDR3 has 11 residues. Trimming left V 8 bases short and J 7 bases short, with 12 bases between.

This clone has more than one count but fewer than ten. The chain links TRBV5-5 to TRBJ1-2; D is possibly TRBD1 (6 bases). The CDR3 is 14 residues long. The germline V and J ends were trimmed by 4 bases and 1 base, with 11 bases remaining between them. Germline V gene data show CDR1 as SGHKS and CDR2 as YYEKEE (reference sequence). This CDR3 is CASSEDRLNYGYTF. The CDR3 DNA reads TGTGCCAGCAGCGAGGACAGACTTAACTATGGCTACACCTTC.

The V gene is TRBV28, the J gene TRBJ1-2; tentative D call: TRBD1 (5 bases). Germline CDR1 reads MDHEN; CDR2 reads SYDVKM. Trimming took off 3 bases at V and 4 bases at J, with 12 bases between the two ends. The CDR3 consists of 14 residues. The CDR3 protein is CASSLSGGGYGYTF. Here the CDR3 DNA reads TGTGCCAGCAGTTTGTCCGGGGGTGGCTATGGCTACACCTTC.

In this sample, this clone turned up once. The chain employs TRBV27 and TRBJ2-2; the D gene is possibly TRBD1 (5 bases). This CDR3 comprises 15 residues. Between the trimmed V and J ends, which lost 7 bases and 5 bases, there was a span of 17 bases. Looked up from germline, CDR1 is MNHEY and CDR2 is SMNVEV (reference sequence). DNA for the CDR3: TGTGCCAGCACCTCAAGGGTTTCAGGGACCGGGGAGCTGTTTTTT. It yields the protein CASTSRVSGTGELFF.

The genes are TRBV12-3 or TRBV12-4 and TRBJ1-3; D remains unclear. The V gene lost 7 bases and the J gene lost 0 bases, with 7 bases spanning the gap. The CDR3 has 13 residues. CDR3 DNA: TGTGCCAGCACGTTCCTCTCTGGAAACACCATATATTTT. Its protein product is CASTFLSGNTIYF.

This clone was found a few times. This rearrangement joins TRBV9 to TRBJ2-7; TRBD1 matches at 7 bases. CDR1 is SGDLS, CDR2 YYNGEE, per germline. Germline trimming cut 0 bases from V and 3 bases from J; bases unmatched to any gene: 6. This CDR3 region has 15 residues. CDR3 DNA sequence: TGTGCCAGCAGCGTAGCGACAGGGAACCACTACGAGCAGTACTTC. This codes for CASSVATGNHYEQYF.

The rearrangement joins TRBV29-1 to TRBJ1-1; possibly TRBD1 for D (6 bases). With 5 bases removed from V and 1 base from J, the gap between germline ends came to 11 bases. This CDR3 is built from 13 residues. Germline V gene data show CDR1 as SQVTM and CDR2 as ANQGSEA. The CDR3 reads CSVNGGGNTEAFF. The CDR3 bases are TGCAGCGTTAACGGGGGCGGGAACACTGAAGCTTTCTTT. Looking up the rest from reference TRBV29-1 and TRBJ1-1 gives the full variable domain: SAVISQKPSRDICQRGTSLTIQCQVDSQVTMMFWYRQQPGQSLTLIATANQGSEATYESGFVIDKFPISRPNLTFSTLTVSNMSPEDSSIYLCSVNGGGNTEAFFGQGTRLTVV.

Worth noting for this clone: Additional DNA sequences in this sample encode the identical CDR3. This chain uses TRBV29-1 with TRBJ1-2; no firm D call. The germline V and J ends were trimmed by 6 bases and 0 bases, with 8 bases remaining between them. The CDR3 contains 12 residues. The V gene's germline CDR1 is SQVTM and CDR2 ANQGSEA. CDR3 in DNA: TGCAGCGTCGGCAGCCCTAACTATGGCTACACCTTC. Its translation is CSVGSPNYGYTF. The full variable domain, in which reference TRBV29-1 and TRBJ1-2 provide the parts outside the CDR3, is SAVISQKPSRDICQRGTSLTIQCQVDSQVTMMFWYRQQPGQSLTLIATANQGSEATYESGFVIDKFPISRPNLTFSTLTVSNMSPEDSSIYLCSVGSPNYGYTFGSGTRLTVV.

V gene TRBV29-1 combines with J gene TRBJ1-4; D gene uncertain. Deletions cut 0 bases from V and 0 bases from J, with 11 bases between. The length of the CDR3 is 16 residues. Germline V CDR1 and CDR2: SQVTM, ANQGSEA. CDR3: CSVEDPFSTTNEKLFF. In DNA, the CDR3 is TGCAGCGTTGAAGATCCCTTTTCGACAACTAATGAAAAACTGTTTTTT.

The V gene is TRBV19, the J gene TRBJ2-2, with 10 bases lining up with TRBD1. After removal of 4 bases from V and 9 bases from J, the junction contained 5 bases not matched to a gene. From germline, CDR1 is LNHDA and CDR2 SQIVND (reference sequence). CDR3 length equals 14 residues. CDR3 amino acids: CASSRTGGARELFF. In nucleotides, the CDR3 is TGTGCCAGTAGTAGGACAGGGGGGGCCCGGGAGCTGTTTTTT.

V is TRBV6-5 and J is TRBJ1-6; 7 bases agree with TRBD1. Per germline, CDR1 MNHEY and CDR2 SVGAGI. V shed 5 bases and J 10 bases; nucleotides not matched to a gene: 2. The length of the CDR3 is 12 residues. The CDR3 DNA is TGTGCCAGCAGTCGACAGGGCTCACCCCTCCACTTT. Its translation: CASSRQGSPLHF.

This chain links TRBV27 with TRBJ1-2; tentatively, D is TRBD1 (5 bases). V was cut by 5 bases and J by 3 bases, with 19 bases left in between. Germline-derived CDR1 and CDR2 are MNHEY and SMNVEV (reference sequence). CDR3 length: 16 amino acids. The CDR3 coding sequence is TGTGCCAGCAGTCCTTATCCAGGGAGCCGGGACTATGGCTACACCTTC. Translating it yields CASSPYPGSRDYGYTF.

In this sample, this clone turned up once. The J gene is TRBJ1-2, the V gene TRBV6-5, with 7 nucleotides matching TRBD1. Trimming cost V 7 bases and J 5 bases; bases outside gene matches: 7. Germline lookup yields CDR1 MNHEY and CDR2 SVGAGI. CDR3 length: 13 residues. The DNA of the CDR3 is TGTGCCAGCACCTCAGGGGGATGGTATGGCTACACCTTC. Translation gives CASTSGGWYGYTF.

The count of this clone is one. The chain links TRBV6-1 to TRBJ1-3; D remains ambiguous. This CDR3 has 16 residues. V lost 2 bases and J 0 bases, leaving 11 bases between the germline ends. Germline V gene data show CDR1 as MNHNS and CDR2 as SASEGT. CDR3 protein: CASSESFLFSGNTIYF. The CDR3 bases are TGTGCCAGCAGTGAAAGTTTCCTATTCTCTGGAAACACCATATATTTT.

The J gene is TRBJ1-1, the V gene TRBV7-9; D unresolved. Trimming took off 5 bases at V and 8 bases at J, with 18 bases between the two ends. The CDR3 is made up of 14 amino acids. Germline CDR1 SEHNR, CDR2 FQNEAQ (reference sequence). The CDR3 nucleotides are TGTGCCAGCAGCCCGACGGATCTTTGGTCGGAAGCTTTCTTT. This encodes CASSPTDLWSEAFF.

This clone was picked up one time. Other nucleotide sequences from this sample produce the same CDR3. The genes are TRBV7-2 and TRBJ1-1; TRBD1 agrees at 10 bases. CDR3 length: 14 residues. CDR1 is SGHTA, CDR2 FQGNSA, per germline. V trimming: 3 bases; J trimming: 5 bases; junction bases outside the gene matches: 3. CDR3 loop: CASSFRTGGTEAFF. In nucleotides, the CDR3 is TGTGCCAGCAGCTTCAGGACAGGGGGAACTGAAGCTTTCTTT. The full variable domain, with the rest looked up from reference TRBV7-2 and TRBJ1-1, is GAGVSQSPSNKVTEKGKDVELRCDPISGHTALYWYRQSLGQGLEFLIYFQGNSAPDKSGLPSDRFSAERTGGSVSTLTIQRTQQEDSAVYLCASSFRTGGTEAFFGQGTRLTVV.

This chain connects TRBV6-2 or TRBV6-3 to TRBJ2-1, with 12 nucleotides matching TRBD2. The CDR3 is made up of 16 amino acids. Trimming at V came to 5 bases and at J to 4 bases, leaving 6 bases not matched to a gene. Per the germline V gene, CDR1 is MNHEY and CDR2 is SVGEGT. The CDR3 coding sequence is TGTGCCAGCAGTACGCCTAGCGGGGGGGTATACAATGAGCAGTTCTTC. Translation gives CASSTPSGGVYNEQFF.

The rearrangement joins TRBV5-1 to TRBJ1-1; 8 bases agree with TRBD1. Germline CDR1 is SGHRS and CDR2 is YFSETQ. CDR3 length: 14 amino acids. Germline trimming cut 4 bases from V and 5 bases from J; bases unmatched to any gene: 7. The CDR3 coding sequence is TGCGCCAGCAGCGTTGACAGGGGTAGAACTGAAGCTTTCTTT. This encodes CASSVDRGRTEAFF.